Detailed here is one T cell receptor (beta chain). Its cognate antigen is unknown. The CDR3 end lies 3 residues beyond the end of the read and is filled in from the germline J gene. This specimen comes from a study of T cell clonality in common variable immunodeficiency. General study findings and limits: Reportedly, TCR beta sequences from common variable immunodeficiency showed fewer deletions and N-nucleotide insertions.

The CDR3 consists of 18 residues. V lost 3 bases, J lost 5 bases, and 24 bases lay in between. Germline CDR1 SGHVS, CDR2 FNYEAQ. Here immunoSEQ multiplex PCR was the method, and the copy in TCRdb shows in-frame clones only, minus some. This sample comprises some 25,000 clones, none seen once only. This TCR was recovered from a human donor with common variable immunodeficiency. The V call is TRBV7-6, the J call TRBJ2-3, with D perhaps matching TRBD1 (6 bases). The sample consisted of peripheral blood mononuclear cells. The CDR3 protein is CASSFGGSRGQLVDTQYF. The CDR3 bases that were read are TGTGCCAGCAGCTTCGGCGGGTCCAGGGGACAATTGGTAGATACG. Complete variable domain (other parts from reference TRBV7-6 and TRBJ2-3): GAGVSQSPRYKVTKRGQDVALRCDPISGHVSLYWYRQALGQGPEFLTYFNYEAQQDKSGLPNDRFSAERPEGSISTLTIQRTEQRDSAMYRCASSFGGSRGQLVDTQYFGPGTRLTVL.